This T cell receptor beta chain came from a study of beta chain features in type 1 diabetes. Trimming took off 0 bases at V and 4 bases at J, with 15 bases between the two ends. This CDR3 region has 16 residues. Germline CDR1 LNHNV, CDR2 YYDKDF (reference sequence). Study findings and constraints: Type 1 diabetes patients had TCRB CDR3s that were shorter (moderately but significantly so) in all four CD4+ subsets.

As for this clone: Its antigen remains unidentified.

Expressed TCRB transcripts got sequenced, as all isolated RNA was reverse transcribed. Profiling relied on immunoSEQ multiplex PCR, and the TCRdb table lists in-frame clones only, not all of them. Of 250,000 to 350,000 clones listed, roughly an eighth are singletons. The clonotype comes from a man aged 25-40 years with type 1 diabetes. This sequence joins TRBV15 and TRBJ1-2, with a tentative D call TRBD1 (5 bases). The sequenced sample consisted of naive CD4+ T cells from blood. CDR3 DNA sequence: TGTGCCACCAGCAGAGACTACGAAGACAGTCTCTATGGCTACACCTTC. Amino acids: CATSRDYEDSLYGYTF.